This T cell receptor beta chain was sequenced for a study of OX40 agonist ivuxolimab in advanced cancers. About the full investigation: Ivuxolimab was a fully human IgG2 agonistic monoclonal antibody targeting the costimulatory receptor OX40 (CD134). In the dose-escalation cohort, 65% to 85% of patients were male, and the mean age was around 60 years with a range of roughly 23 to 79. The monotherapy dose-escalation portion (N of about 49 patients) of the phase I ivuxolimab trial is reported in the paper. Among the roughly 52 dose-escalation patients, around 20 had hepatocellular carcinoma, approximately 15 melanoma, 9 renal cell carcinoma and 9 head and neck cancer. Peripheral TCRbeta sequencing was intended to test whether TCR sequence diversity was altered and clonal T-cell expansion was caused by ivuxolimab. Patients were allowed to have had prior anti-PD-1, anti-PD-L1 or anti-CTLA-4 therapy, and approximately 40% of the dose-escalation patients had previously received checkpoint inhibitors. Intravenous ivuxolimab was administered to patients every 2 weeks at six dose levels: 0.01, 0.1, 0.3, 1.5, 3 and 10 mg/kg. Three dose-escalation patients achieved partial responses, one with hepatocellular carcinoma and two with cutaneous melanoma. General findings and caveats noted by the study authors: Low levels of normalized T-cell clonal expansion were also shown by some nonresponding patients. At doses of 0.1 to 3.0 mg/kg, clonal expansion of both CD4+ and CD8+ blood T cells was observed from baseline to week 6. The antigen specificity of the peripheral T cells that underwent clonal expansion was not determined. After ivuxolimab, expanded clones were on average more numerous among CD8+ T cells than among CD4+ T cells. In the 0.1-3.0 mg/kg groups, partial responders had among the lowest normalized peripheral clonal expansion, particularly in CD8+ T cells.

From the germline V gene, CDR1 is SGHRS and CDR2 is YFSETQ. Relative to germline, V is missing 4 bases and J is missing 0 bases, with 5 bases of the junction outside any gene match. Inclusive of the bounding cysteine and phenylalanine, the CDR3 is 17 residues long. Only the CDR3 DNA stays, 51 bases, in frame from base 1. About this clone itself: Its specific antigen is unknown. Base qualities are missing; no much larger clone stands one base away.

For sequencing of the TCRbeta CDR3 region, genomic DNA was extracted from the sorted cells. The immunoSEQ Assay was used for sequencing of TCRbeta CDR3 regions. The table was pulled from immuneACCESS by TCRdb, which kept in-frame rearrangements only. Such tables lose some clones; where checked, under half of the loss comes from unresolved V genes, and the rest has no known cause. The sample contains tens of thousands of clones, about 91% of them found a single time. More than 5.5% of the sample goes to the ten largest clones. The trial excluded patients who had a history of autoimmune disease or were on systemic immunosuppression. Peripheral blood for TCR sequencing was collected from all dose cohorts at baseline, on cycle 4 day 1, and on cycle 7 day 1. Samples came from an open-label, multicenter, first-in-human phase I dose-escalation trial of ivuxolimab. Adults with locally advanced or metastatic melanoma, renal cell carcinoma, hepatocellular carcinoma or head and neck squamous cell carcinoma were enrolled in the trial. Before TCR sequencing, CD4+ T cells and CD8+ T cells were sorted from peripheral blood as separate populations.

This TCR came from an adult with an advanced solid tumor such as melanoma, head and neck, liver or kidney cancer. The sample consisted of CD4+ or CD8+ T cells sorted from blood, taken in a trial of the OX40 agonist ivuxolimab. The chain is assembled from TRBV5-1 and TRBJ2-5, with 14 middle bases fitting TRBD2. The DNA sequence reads TGCGCCAGCAGCAACCCGGGACTAGCGGGAGACCAAGAGACCCAGTACTTC. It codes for CASSNPGLAGDQETQYF.